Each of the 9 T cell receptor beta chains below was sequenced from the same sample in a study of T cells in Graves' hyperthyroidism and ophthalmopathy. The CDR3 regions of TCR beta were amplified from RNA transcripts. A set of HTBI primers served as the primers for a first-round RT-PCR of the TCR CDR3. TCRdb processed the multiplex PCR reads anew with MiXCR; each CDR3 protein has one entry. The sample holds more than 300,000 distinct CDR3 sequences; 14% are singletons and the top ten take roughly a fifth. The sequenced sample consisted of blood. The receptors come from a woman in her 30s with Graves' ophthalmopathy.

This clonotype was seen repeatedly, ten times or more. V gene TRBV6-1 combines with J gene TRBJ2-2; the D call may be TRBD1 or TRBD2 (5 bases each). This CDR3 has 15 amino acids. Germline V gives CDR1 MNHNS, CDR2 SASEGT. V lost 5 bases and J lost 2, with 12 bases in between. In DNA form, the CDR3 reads TGTGCCAGCAGTAGGGACCTATCAAACACCGGGGAGCTGTTTTTT. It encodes CASSRDLSNTGELFF.

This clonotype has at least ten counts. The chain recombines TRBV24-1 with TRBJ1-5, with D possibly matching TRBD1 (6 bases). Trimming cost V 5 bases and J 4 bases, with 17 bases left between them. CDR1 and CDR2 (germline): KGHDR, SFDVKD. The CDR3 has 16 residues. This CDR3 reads CATSAGLQGRNQPQHF. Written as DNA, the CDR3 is TGTGCCACCAGTGCCGGCCTACAGGGAAGAAATCAGCCCCAGCATTTT.

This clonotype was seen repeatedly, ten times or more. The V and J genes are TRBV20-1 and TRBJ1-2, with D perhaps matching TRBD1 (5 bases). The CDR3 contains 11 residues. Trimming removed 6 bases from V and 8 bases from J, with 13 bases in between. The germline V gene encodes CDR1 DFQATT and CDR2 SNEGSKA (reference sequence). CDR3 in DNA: TGCAGTGCGGGGCAGGAAGAGGGCTACACCTTC. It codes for CSAGQEEGYTF.

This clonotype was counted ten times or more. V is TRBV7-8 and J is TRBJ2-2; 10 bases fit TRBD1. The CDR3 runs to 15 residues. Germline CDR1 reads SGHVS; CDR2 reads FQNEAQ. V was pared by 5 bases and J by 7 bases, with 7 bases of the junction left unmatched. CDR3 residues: CASSLLGQGFGELFF. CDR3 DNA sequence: TGTGCCAGCAGCCTACTGGGACAGGGGTTCGGGGAGCTGTTTTTT.

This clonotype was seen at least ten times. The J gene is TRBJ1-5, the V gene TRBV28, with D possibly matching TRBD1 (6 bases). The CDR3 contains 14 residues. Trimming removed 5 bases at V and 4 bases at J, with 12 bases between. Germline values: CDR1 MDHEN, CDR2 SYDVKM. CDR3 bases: TGTGCCAGCAGTCCCGAGGACAGAAATCAGCCCCAGCATTTT. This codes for CASSPEDRNQPQHF.

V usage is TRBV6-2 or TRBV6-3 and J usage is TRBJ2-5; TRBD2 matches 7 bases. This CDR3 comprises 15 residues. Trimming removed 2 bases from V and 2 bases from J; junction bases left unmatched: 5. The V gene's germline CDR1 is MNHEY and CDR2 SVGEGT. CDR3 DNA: TGTGCCAGCAGTTACAGACTAGCACTTCAAGAGACCCAGTACTTC. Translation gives CASSYRLALQETQYF.

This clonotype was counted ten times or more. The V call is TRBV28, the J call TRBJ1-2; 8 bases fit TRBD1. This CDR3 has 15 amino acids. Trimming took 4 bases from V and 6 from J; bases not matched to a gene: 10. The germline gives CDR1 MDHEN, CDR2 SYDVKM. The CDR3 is CASSSPTTGVDGYTF. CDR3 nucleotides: TGTGCCAGCAGTTCCCCTACGACAGGGGTTGATGGCTACACCTTC.

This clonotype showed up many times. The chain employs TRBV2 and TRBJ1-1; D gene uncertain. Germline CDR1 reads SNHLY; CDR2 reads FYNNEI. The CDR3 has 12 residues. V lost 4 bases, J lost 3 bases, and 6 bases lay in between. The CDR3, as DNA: TGTGCCAGCAGTGCAGCGGACACTGAAGCTTTCTTT. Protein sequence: CASSAADTEAFF. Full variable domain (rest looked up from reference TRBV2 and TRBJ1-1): EPEVTQTPSHQVTQMGQEVILRCVPISNHLYFYWYRQILGQKVEFLVSFYNNEISEKSEIFDDQFSVERPDGSNFTLKIRSTKLEDSAMYFCASSAADTEAFFGQGTRLTVV.

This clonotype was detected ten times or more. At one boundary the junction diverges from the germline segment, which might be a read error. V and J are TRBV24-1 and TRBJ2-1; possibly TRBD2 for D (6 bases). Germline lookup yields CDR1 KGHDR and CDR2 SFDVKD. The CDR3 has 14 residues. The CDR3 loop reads CATSEWDSNNEQFF. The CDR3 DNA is TGTGCCACCAGTGAGTGGGACTCCAACAATGAGCAGTTCTTC.